The sequence of this TCR beta chain was determined in a study of identical twins (dated by TCRdb to the mid-2010s). Notes on the research overall: To test whether fetal clonotypes persist, this study deep-sequenced TCR alpha and beta repertoires from monozygotic twins, from unrelated adults of various ages, and from cord blood. To rule out contamination, the twin experiments were replicated at different times with different library preparation protocols. General findings and caveats noted by the study authors: Conclusions relied on cross-sectional statistical analysis, since the same donors could not be followed over many years. Fewer insertions were carried by abundant cord blood beta clonotypes; a weaker similar trend was observed in young adult naive repertoires, while no such trend was observed in memory repertoires. Zero-insertion analyses could be partly confounded by invariant T cells such as MAIT and iNKT, although diverse VJ usage argued against such confounding for most clonotypes. Compared with coincidental sharing between unrelated individuals, an excess of low generation-probability sequences was observed among out-of-frame TCR alpha sequences shared between twins. In beta out-of-frame sequences, excess twin sharing was weaker, because having fewer shared sequences lowered the signal-to-noise ratio. Out-of-frame TCR alpha sharing in monozygotic twins was systematically underestimated by recombination models, whereas sharing between unrelated individuals was in agreement with the recombination models.

The library was produced with 5' RACE. Data came from an Illumina HiSeq 2000. A universal primer binding site was introduced by template switching, and a unique molecular identifier was present in the final cDNA, enabling accurate counting of TCR cDNA molecules. Specific primers in the conserved constant-segment region were used to synthesize first-strand cDNA for TCR alpha and beta chains. To control for contamination, each cDNA library was double barcoded with a SMART-Mk sample barcode plus Illumina barcodes. TruSeq adapter sequences, together with Illumina sample barcodes, were added in two successive PCR steps. Sequencing of the TCR alpha and beta cDNA libraries was done on the Illumina HiSeq platform using custom primers. Per the source publication's procedure: Unique molecular identifiers were extracted from raw reads with MiGEC, and CDR3 positions were determined with MiXCR. For each individual, recombination models were inferred using an EM algorithm with the repgenHMM and IGoR tools. The analysis of shared clonotypes was done with the tcR package in R, with sharing normalized by the product of cloneset sizes. Out-of-frame nonproductive sequences were analyzed to study raw recombination free of thymic and clonal selection effects. TCRdb trimmed the raw reads at Q25, called clones with MiXCR and kept productive beta chains. Under each unique CDR3 protein, matching rows form one entry showing the most common genes and DNA. TCRdb's processing, not the study's, gives the V and J calls here. The sample yields about 660,000 distinct CDR3 sequences; 8.6% were counted once. Clones ranked in the top ten supply around 0.95% of the sample.

Every donor in the study was a healthy Caucasian. Three pairs of female monozygotic twins, all aged about 18 to 29 years, made up the twin cohort. RNA for TCR libraries was isolated from peripheral blood mononuclear cells. V loses 5 bases of germline sequence and J loses 0 bases, and the interval between the two ends is 17 bases. The germline V gene encodes CDR1 SGHTA and CDR2 FQGTGA. There are 17 amino acids in the CDR3, from cysteine to phenylalanine inclusive. The DNA shown is the 51-base CDR3, in frame from base 1. This clonotype came up a few times. What this receptor recognizes is not known. Qualities for individual bases were not recorded, and no much larger clone is one base off. This sample was shared with a second study, whose subject was yellow fever vaccine responses in identical twins. That second publication adds: The authors reported that the T cell response to vaccination in identical twins appeared partly convergent and partly personalized. In the study, vaccine-responding T cell clones were precisely tracked in identical twins.

The TCR comes from a woman younger than 35 in good health. The chain employs TRBV7-3 and TRBJ2-4, with TRBD1 perhaps the D gene, on 6 matching bases. The specimen sequenced was PBMCs. The nucleotide sequence reads TGTGCCAGCAGCACTAGAGGGACACCTCTAGCCAAAAACATTCAGTACTTC. It translates as CASSTRGTPLAKNIQYF.